The 3 T cell receptor beta chains reported below all come from one sample, sequenced in a study of cytomegalovirus exposure and HLA in healthy donors. This PCR relied on a set of 60 Vbeta primers and 13 Jbeta primers. The repertoire was sequenced with immunoSEQ multiplex PCR; TCRdb's copy has only in-frame clones and lacks some. The table has over 100,000 clones, over 8% seen once. The sequencing sample was made of PBMCs. Source of these receptors: a man aged 40-49 years in good health and CMV-seronegative.

This clone was seen a few times. The chain is built from TRBV19 and TRBJ2-7, with TRBD2 identical over 13 bases. CDR1 and CDR2 from the germline V gene are LNHDA and SQIVND (reference sequence). CDR3 length equals 14 residues. The J segment lost 11 bases and the V segment lost 4 bases, leaving 8 bases of the junction unmatched. CDR3 sequence (DNA): TGTGCCAGTAGTAGCCGACTAGGGACTAGCGGGGAGTACTTC. Translation: CASSSRLGTSGEYF.

The rearrangement links TRBV2 to TRBJ1-1, with TRBD1 matching over 7 bases. Losses at the gene ends were 11 bases for V and 0 bases for J; bases not matched to a gene: 12. The germline gives CDR1 SNHLY, CDR2 FYNNEI. This CDR3 has 15 amino acids. CDR3: CAAGGPPDMNTEAFF. The CDR3 coding sequence is TGTGCCGCAGGGGGGCCGCCCGATATGAACACTGAAGCTTTCTTT.

This chain links TRBV6-4 with TRBJ2-3; possibly TRBD1 for D (6 bases). V lost 2 bases to trimming and J lost 1 base, with 10 bases between them. Germline values: CDR1 MRHNA, CDR2 SNTAGT. The CDR3 sequence is 15 residues long. The CDR3 loop is CASSDPPGGTDTQYF. The CDR3 DNA sequence: TGTGCCAGCAGTGACCCTCCAGGGGGCACAGATACGCAGTATTTT.